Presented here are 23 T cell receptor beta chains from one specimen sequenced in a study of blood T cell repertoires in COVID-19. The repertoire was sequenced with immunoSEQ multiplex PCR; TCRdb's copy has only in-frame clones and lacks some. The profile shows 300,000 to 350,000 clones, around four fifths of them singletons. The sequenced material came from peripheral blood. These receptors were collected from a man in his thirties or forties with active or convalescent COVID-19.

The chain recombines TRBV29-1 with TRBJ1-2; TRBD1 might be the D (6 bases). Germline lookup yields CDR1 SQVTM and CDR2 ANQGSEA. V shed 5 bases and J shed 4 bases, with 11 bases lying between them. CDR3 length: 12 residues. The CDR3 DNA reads TGCAGCGTTCTGGCAGGGGTCTATGGCTACACCTTC. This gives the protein CSVLAGVYGYTF.

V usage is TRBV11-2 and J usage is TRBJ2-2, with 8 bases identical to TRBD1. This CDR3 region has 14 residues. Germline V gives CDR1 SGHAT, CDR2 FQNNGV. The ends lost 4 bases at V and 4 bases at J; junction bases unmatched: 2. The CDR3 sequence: CASSWDRTTGELFF. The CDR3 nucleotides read TGTGCCAGCAGCTGGGACAGGACCACCGGGGAGCTGTTTTTT.

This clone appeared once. CDR3 sequence reads: CASSLSGGRGTDTQYF. DNA of the CDR3: TGTGCCAGCAGCTTAAGTGGAGGGCGGGGCACAGATACGCAGTATTTT. V is TRBV7-6 and J is TRBJ2-3; D may be TRBD2 (6 bases). CDR3 length equals 16 residues. Looked up from germline, CDR1 is SGHVS and CDR2 is FNYEAQ. Trimming shortened V by 2 bases and J by 1 base, and 13 bases separated the two germline ends.

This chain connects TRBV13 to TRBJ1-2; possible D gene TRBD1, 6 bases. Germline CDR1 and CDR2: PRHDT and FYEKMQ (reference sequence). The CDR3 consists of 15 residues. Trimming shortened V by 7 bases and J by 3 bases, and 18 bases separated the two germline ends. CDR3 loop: CASTIDRQAYYGYTF. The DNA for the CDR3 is TGTGCCAGCACCATCGACCGACAGGCCTACTATGGCTACACCTTC.

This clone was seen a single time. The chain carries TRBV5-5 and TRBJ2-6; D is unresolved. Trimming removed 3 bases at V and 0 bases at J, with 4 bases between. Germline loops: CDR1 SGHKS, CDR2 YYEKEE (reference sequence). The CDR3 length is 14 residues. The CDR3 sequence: CASSSISGANVLTF. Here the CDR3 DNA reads TGTGCCAGCAGCTCCATCTCTGGGGCCAACGTCCTGACTTTC.

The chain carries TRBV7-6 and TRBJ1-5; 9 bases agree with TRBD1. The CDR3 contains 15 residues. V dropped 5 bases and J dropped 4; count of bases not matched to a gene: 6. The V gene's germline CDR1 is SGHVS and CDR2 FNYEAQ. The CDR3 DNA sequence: TGTGCCAGCAGCCCCCTACAGGGGGCTAATCAGCCCCAGCATTTT. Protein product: CASSPLQGANQPQHF.

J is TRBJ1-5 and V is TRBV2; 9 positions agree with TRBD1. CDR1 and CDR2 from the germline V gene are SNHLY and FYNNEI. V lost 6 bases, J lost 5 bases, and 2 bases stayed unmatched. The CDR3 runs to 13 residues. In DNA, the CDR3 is TGTGCCAGCAGAAGGGACAGGGATCAGCCCCAGCATTTT. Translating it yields CASRRDRDQPQHF.

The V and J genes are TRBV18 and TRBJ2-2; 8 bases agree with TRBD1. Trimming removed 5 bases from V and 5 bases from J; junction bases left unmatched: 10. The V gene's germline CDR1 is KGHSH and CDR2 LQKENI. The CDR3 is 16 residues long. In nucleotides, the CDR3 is TGTGCCAGCTCAGCCCAGGGGGCGCTTGTAACCGGGGAGCTGTTTTTT. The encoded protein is CASSAQGALVTGELFF.

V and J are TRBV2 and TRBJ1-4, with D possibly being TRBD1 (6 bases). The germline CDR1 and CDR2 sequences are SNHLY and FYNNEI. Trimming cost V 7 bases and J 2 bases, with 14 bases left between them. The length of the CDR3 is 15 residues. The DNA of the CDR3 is TGTGCCAGCACAACGCAGGGGCCGACTAATGAAAAACTGTTTTTT. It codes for CASTTQGPTNEKLFF.

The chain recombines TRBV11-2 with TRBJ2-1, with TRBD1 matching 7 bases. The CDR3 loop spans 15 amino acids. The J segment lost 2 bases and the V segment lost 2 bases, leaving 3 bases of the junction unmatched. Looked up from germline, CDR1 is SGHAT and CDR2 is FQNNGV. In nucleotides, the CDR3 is TGTGCCAGCAGCTTATTACAGGGGCCCTACAATGAGCAGTTCTTC. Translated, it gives CASSLLQGPYNEQFF.

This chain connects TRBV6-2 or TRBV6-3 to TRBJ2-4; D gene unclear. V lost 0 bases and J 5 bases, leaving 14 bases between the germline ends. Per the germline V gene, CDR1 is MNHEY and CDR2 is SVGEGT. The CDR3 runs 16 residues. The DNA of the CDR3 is TGTGCCAGCAGTTACTCGAGATGGGCAGTCGAAAACATTCAGTACTTC. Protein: CASSYSRWAVENIQYF.

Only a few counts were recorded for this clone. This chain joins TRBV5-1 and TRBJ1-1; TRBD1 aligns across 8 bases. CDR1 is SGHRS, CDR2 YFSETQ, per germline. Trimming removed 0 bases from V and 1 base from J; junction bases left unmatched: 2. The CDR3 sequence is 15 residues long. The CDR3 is CASSLATGGNTEAFF. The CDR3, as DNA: TGCGCCAGCAGCTTGGCCACAGGGGGGAACACTGAAGCTTTCTTT.

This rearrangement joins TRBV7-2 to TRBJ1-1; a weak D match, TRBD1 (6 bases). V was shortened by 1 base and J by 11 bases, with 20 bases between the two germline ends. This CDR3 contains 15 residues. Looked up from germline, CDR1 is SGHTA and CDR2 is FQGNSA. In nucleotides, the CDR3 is TGTGCCAGCAGCTTAGGAGGTACGGGGGGCTGGTGGGCTTTCTTT. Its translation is CASSLGGTGGWWAFF.

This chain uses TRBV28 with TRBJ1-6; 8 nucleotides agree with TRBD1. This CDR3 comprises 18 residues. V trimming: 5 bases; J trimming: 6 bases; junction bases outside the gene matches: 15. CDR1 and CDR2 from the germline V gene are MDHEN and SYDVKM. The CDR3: CASSLLLRQGIFNSPLHF. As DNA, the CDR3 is TGTGCCAGCAGTCTCTTGCTCAGACAGGGGATTTTTAATTCACCCCTCCACTTT.

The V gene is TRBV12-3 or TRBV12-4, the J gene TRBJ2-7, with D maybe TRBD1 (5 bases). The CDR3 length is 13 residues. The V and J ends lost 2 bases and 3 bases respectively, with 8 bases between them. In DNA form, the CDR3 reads TGTGCCAGCAGTTTACAGGGTTACTACGAGCAGTACTTC. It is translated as CASSLQGYYEQYF.

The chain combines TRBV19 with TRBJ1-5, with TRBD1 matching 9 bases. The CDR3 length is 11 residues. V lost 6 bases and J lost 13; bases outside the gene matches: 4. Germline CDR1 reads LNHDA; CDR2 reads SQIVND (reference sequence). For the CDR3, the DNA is TGTGCCAGTAGCAACAGGGGGCCTCAGCATTTT. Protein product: CASSNRGPQHF.

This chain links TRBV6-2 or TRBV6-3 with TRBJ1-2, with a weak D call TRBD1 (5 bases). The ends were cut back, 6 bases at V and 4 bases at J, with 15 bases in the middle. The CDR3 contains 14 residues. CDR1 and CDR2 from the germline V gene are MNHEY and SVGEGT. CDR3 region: CASSHLQGLYGYTF. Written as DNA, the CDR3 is TGTGCCAGCAGCCATCTCCAGGGTCTCTATGGCTACACCTTC.

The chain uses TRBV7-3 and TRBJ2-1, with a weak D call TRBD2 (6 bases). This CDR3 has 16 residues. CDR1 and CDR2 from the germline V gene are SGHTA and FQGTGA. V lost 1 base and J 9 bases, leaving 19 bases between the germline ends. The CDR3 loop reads CASSLSPSGWISEQFF. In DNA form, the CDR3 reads TGTGCCAGCAGCTTAAGCCCCAGCGGGTGGATCTCTGAGCAGTTCTTC.

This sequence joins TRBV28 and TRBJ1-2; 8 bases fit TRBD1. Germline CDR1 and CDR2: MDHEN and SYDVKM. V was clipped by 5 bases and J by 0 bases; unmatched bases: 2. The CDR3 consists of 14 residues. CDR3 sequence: CASSVGQANYGYTF. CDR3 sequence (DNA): TGTGCCAGCAGTGTGGGACAGGCTAACTATGGCTACACCTTC.

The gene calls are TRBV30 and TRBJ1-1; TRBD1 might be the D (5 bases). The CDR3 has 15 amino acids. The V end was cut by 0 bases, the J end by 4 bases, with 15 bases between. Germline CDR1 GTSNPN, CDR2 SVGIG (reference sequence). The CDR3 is CAWSVPQRGGTEAFF. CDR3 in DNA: TGTGCCTGGAGTGTACCGCAAAGGGGAGGCACTGAAGCTTTCTTT.

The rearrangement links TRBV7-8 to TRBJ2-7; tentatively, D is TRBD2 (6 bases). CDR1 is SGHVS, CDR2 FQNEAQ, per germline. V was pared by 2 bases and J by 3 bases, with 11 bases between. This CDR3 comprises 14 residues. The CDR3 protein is CASSLRDLYYEQYF. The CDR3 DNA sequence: TGTGCCAGCAGCTTAAGGGACTTATACTACGAGCAGTACTTC.

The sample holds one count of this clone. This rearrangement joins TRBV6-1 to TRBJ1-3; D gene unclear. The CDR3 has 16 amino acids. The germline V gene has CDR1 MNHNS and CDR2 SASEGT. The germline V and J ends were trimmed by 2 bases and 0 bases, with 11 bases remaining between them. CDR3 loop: CASSEHRAVSGNTIYF. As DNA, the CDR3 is TGTGCCAGCAGTGAACACAGAGCAGTCTCTGGAAACACCATATATTTT.

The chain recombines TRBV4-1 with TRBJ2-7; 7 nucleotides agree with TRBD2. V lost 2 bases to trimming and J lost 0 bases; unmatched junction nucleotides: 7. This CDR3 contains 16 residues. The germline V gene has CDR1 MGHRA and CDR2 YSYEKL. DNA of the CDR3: TGCGCCAGCAGCCAAAGTCCCCTAGCGGCCTCCTACGAGCAGTACTTC. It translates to CASSQSPLAASYEQYF.